Listed here are 8 T cell receptor beta chains from one sample, sequenced in a study of OX40 agonist ivuxolimab in advanced cancers. Assay used: immunoSEQ multiplex PCR; TCRdb lists only in-frame clones, some missing. The sample contains tens of thousands of clones, about 82% of which appear only once. The specimen comprised CD4+ or CD8+ T cells sorted from blood, sampled in a trial of the OX40 agonist ivuxolimab. The receptors stem from an adult with an advanced solid tumor such as melanoma, head and neck, liver or kidney cancer.

The V call is TRBV2, the J call TRBJ1-2, with D possibly TRBD1 on 5 matching bases. Germline V gene lookup returns CDR1 SNHLY and CDR2 FYNNEI. V dropped 3 bases and J dropped 4 bases, with 9 bases sitting between them. The CDR3 sequence is 13 residues long. The CDR3 region has the DNA TGTGCCAGCAGTGACCTCGGGACCTATGGCTACACCTTC. Its protein product is CASSDLGTYGYTF.

The chain couples TRBV6-5 to TRBJ1-4; TRBD1 might be the D (6 bases). V was pared by 5 bases and J by 0 bases, with 10 bases between. CDR3 length equals 15 residues. Looked up from germline, CDR1 is MNHEY and CDR2 is SVGAGI. The CDR3 protein is CASSRTVATNEKLFF. The CDR3 DNA is TGTGCCAGCAGTAGGACAGTTGCAACTAATGAAAAACTGTTTTTT.

This chain links TRBV30 with TRBJ1-5, with D unclear. Germline V lookup: CDR1 GTSNPN, CDR2 SVGIG (reference sequence). The ends were cut back, 3 bases at V and 4 bases at J, with 7 bases in the middle. The CDR3 extends over 12 amino acids. For the CDR3, the DNA is TGTGCCTGGAGCCAGATAAATCAGCCCCAGCATTTT. Translating it yields CAWSQINQPQHF.

The rearrangement links TRBV30 to TRBJ1-1; D is uncertain. V was trimmed by 5 bases and J by 1 base, leaving 11 bases between them. The CDR3 has 13 residues. Germline V gene sequence: CDR1 GTSNPN, CDR2 SVGIG (reference sequence). Written as DNA, the CDR3 is TGTGCCTGGTCCCGAAGTTCGAACACTGAAGCTTTCTTT. This sequence encodes CAWSRSSNTEAFF.

The chain combines TRBV27 with TRBJ2-7; no clear D gene. With 6 bases removed from V and 1 base from J, the gap between germline ends came to 10 bases. The CDR3 runs 13 residues. Germline V CDR1 and CDR2: MNHEY, SMNVEV (reference sequence). CDR3 sequence (DNA): TGTGCCAGCAGCCAGTTCATGTCCTACGAGCAGTACTTC. It is translated as CASSQFMSYEQYF.

This sequence joins TRBV5-4 and TRBJ2-1; 10 nucleotides line up with TRBD2. J lost 10 bases, V lost 3 bases, and 10 bases had no gene match. CDR1 is SGHNT, CDR2 YYREEE, per germline (reference sequence). The CDR3 spans 15 residues. DNA of the CDR3: TGTGCCAGCAGCTCGCTCTCCGGGACTAGCGACGAGCAGTTCTTC. This translates into CASSSLSGTSDEQFF.

The rearrangement joins TRBV28 to TRBJ1-2, with D maybe TRBD1 (5 bases). Deletions cut 1 base from V and 2 bases from J, with 8 bases between. The CDR3 covers 14 residues. Germline CDR1 MDHEN, CDR2 SYDVKM. DNA of the CDR3: TGTGCCAGCAGTTTATATCGGGGGAACTATGGCTACACCTTC. The encoded protein is CASSLYRGNYGYTF.

This clone showed up just a few times. The V call is TRBV7-2, the J call TRBJ1-1; no reliable D call. V was pared by 1 base and J by 10 bases, with 13 bases between. From germline, CDR1 is SGHTA and CDR2 FQGNSA. The CDR3 sequence is 13 residues long. This CDR3 reads CASSLVEVPGAFF. The CDR3 DNA is TGTGCCAGCAGCTTAGTGGAGGTCCCCGGAGCTTTCTTT.